This entry describes one T cell receptor beta chain. The antigen remains unidentified. CDR1 is MGHRA, CDR2 YSYEKL, per germline. Trimming took 1 base from V and 5 from J, leaving 14 bases between them. The CDR3 extends over 15 amino acids. TCRdb's copy holds only in-frame clones and misses some; the assay was immunoSEQ multiplex PCR. The profile shows tens of thousands of clones, roughly 77% of them singletons. The data originate from a study of T cell repertoires and HLA-DP antigens. The gene calls are TRBV4-1 and TRBJ1-2; no reliable D call. Sequencing input: CD4+ T cells from PBMCs. This TCR was sampled from a man aged 55 to 69 in good health and CMV-seronegative. As DNA, the CDR3 is TGCGCCAGCAGCCAAGTCAACAGCCTCCGGTATGGCTACACCTTC. Translation gives CASSQVNSLRYGYTF.